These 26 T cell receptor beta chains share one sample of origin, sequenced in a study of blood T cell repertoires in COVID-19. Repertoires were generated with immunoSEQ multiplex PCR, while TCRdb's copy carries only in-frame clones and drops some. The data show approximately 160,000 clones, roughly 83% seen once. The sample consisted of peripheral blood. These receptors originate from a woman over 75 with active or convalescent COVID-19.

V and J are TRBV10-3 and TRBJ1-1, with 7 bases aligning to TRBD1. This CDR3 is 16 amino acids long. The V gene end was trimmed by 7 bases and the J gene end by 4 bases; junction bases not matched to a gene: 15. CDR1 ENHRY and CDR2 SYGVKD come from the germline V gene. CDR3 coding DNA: TGTGCCATCAAAGACAGGGATCGGTTTGGGAGCACTGAAGCTTTCTTT. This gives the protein CAIKDRDRFGSTEAFF.

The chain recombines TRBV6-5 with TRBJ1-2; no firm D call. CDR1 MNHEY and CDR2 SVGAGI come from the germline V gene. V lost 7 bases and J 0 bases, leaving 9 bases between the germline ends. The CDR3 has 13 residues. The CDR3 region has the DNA TGTGCCAGCATGCTCACTGCTAACTATGGCTACACCTTC. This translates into CASMLTANYGYTF.

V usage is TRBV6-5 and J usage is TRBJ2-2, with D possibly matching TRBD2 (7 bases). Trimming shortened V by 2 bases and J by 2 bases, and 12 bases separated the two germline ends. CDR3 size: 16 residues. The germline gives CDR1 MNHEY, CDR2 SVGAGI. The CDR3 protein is CASSYPGGRNTGELFF. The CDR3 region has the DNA TGTGCCAGCAGTTACCCGGGGGGCCGAAACACCGGGGAGCTGTTTTTT.

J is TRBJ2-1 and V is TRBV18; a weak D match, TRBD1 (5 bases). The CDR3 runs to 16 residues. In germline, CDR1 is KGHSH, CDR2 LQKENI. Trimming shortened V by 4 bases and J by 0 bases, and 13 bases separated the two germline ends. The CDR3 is CASSRAGLSSYNEQFF. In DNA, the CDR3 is TGTGCCAGCTCACGGGCAGGGCTGTCCTCCTACAATGAGCAGTTCTTC.

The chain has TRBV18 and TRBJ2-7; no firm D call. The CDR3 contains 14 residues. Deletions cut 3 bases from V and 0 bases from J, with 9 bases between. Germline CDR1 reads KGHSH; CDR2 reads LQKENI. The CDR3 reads CASSPSGSSYEQYF. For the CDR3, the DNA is TGTGCCAGCTCACCCTCGGGTTCCTCCTACGAGCAGTACTTC. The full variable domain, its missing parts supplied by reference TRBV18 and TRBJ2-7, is NAGVMQNPRHLVRRRGQEARLRCSPMKGHSHVYWYRQLPEEGLKFMVYLQKENIIDESGMPKERFSAEFPKEGPSILRIQQVVRGDSAAYFCASSPSGSSYEQYFGPGTRLTVT.

CDR3 region: CASSQDHGGAFETQYF. The CDR3 DNA sequence: TGCGCCAGCAGCCAAGATCATGGGGGGGCCTTTGAGACCCAGTACTTC. The chain employs TRBV4-1 and TRBJ2-5; D possibly corresponds to TRBD2 (7 bases). Germline CDR1 MGHRA, CDR2 YSYEKL. The V gene lost 0 bases and the J gene lost 5 bases, with 16 bases spanning the gap. The CDR3 has 16 residues.

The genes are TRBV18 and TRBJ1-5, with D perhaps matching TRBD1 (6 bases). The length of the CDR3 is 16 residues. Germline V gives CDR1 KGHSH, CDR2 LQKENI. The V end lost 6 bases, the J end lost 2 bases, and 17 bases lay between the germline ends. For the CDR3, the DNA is TGTGCCAGCTCTTTCCGACCAGGGGCGGGCAATCAGCCCCAGCATTTT. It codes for CASSFRPGAGNQPQHF.

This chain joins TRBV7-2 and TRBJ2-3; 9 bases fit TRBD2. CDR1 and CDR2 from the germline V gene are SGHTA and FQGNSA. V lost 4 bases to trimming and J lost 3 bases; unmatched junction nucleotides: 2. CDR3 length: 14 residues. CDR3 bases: TGTGCCAGCAGCTCAGGACTAGCGACAGATACGCAGTATTTT. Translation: CASSSGLATDTQYF.

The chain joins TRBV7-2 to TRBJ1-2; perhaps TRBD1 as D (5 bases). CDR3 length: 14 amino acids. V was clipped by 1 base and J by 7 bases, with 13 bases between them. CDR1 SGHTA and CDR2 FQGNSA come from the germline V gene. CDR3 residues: CASSLGGPRGGYTF. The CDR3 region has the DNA TGTGCCAGCAGCTTAGGGGGCCCTAGGGGTGGCTACACCTTC. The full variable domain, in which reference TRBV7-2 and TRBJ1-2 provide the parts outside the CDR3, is GAGVSQSPSNKVTEKGKDVELRCDPISGHTALYWYRQSLGQGLEFLIYFQGNSAPDKSGLPSDRFSAERTGGSVSTLTIQRTQQEDSAVYLCASSLGGPRGGYTFGSGTRLTVV.

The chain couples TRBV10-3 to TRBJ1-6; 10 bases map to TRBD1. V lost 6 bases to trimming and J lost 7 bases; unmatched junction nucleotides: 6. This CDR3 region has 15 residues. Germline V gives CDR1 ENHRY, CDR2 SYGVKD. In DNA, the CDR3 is TGTGCCATCAGCACCGGGACAGGGGAAAATTCACCCCTCCACTTT. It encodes CAISTGTGENSPLHF.

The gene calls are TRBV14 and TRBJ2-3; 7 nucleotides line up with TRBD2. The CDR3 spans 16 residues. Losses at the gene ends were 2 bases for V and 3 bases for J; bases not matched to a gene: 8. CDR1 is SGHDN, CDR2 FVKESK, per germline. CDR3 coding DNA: TGTGCCAGCAGCCAAAACAGCGGGGCGGGGACAGATACGCAGTATTTT. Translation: CASSQNSGAGTDTQYF.

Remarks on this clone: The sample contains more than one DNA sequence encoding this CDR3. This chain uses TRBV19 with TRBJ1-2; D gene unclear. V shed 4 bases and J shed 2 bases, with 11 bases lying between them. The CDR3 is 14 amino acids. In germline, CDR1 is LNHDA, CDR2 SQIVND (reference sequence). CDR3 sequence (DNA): TGTGCCAGTAGTAAAGCGGGCACAAACTATGGCTACACCTTC. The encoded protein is CASSKAGTNYGYTF.

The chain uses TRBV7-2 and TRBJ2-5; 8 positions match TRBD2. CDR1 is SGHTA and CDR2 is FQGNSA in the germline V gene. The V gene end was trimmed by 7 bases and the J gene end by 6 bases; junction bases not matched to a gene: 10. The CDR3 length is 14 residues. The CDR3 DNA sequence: TGTGCCAGCAAGGACGGGGGGGCCGGAAAGACCCAGTACTTC. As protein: CASKDGGAGKTQYF.

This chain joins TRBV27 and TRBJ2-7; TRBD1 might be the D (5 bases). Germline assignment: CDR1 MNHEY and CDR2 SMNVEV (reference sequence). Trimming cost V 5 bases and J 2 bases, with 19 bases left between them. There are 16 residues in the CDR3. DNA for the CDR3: TGTGCCAGCAGTGACAAAGACAGACCCTTCGCCTACGAGCAGTACTTC. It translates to CASSDKDRPFAYEQYF.

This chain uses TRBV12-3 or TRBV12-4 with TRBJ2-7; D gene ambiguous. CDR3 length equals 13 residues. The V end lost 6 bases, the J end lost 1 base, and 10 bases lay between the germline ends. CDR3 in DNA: TGTGCCAGCAGCCCGACTGAGTCCTACGAGCAGTACTTC. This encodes CASSPTESYEQYF.

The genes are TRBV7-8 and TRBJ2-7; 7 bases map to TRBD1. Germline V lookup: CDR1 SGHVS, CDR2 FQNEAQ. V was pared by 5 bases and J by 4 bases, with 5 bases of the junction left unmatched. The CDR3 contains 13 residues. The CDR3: CASSGQQGYEQYF. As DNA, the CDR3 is TGTGCCAGCAGCGGCCAACAGGGGTACGAGCAGTACTTC.

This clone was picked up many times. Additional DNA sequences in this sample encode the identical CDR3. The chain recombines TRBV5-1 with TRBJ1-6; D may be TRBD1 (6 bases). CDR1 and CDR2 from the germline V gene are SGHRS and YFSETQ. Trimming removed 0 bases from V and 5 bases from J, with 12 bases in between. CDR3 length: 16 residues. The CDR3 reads CASSLVQGSDNSPLHF. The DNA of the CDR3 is TGCGCCAGCAGCTTGGTTCAGGGGAGTGATAATTCACCCCTCCACTTT.

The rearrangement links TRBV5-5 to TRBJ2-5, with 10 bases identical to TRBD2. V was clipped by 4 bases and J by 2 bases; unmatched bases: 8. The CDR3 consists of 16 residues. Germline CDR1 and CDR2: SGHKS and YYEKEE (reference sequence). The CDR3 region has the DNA TGTGCCAGCAGCGCAGGACTAGCGGTAATACAAGAGACCCAGTACTTC. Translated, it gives CASSAGLAVIQETQYF. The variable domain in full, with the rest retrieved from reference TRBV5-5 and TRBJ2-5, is DAGVTQSPTHLIKTRGQQVTLRCSPISGHKSVSWYQQVLGQGPQFIFQYYEKEERGRGNFPDRFSARQFPNYSSELNVNALLLGDSALYLCASSAGLAVIQETQYFGPGTRLLVL.

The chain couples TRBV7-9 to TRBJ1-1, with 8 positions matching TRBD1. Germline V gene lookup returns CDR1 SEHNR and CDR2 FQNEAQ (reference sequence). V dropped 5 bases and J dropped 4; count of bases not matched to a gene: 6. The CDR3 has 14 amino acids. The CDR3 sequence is CASSLETGVTEAFF. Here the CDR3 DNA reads TGTGCCAGCAGCCTTGAGACAGGGGTCACTGAAGCTTTCTTT.

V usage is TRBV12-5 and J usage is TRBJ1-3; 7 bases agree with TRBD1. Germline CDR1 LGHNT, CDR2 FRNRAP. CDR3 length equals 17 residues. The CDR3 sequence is CATEWRQGVYSGNTIYF. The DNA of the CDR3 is TGTGCCACGGAGTGGCGGCAGGGGGTCTACTCTGGAAACACCATATATTTT.

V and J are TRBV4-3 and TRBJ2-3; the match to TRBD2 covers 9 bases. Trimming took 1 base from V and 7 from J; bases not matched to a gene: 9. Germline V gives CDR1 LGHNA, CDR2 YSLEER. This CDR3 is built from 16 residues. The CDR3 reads CASSQVTGAGGNTQYF. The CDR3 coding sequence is TGCGCCAGCAGCCAAGTCACGGGCGCGGGGGGGAATACGCAGTATTTT.

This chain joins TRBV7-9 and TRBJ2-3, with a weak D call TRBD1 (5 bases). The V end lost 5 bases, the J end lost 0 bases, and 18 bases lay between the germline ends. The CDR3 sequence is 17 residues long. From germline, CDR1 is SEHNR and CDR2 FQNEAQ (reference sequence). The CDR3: CASSLHRRTPSTDTQYF. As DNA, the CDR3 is TGTGCCAGCAGCCTCCACCGGCGGACACCTAGCACAGATACGCAGTATTTT. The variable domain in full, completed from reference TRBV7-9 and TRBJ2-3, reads DTGVSQNPRHKITKRGQNVTFRCDPISEHNRLYWYRQTLGQGPEFLTYFQNEAQLEKSRLLSDRFSAERPKGSFSTLEIQRTEQGDSAMYLCASSLHRRTPSTDTQYFGPGTRLTVL.

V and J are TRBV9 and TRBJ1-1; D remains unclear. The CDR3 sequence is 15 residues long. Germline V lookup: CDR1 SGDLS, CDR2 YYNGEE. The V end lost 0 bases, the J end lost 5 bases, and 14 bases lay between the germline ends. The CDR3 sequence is CASSVVISGGTEAFF. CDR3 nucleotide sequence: TGTGCCAGCAGCGTAGTAATCAGTGGAGGGACTGAAGCTTTCTTT.

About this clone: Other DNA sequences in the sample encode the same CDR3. For the CDR3, the DNA is TGTGCCAGTAGTATAGGTGGCGGTGGCTACACCTTC. Residues: CASSIGGGGYTF. This chain links TRBV19 with TRBJ1-2; no reliable D call. The length of the CDR3 is 12 residues. Germline CDR1 and CDR2: LNHDA and SQIVND (reference sequence). The V end lost 1 base, the J end lost 7 bases, and 7 bases lay between the germline ends.

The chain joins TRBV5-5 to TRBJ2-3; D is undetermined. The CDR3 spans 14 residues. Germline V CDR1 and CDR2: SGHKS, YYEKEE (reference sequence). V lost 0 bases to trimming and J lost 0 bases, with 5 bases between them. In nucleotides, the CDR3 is TGTGCCAGCAGCTTGGTACAGAGCACAGATACGCAGTATTTT. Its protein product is CASSLVQSTDTQYF.

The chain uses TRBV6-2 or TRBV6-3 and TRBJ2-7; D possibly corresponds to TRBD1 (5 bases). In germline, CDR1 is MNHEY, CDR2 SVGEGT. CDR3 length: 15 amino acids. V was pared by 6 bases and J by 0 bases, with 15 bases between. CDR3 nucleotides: TGTGCCAGCAGCCCCCGACAGATGAGCTCCTACGAGCAGTACTTC. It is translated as CASSPRQMSSYEQYF.